What follows are 20 T cell receptor beta chains derived from one specimen sequenced in a study of cytomegalovirus exposure and HLA in healthy donors. Primers included in the PCR were 60 Vbeta and 13 Jbeta primers. Sequenced by immunoSEQ multiplex PCR; TCRdb stores in-frame clones only, minus some. The profile shows 100,000 to 150,000 clones, about 86% of them singletons. The sample was PBMCs. Receptor source: a young man in good health and CMV-seronegative.

The V gene is TRBV7-9, the J gene TRBJ1-5; tentatively, D is TRBD1 (6 bases). Trimming shortened V by 5 bases and J by 0 bases, and 8 bases separated the two germline ends. CDR1 SEHNR and CDR2 FQNEAQ come from the germline V gene (reference sequence). The CDR3 sequence is 14 residues long. This CDR3 reads CASSNRDSNQPQHF. CDR3 DNA sequence: TGTGCCAGCAGCAACAGGGATAGCAATCAGCCCCAGCATTTT.

The V gene is TRBV28, the J gene TRBJ1-1, with D perhaps matching TRBD1 (5 bases). V lost 6 bases and J 5 bases, leaving 7 bases between the germline ends. This CDR3 is 11 amino acids long. CDR1 and CDR2 from the germline V gene are MDHEN and SYDVKM. The CDR3 sequence is CASSRVTEAFF. Written as DNA, the CDR3 is TGTGCCAGCAGCAGGGTTACTGAAGCTTTCTTT.

This clone was counted only a few times. This CDR3 is also generated by other DNA sequences in the sample. The chain links TRBV27 to TRBJ1-5; maybe TRBD1 (5 bases). Trimming cost V 3 bases and J 7 bases, with 7 bases left between them. Germline CDR1 and CDR2: MNHEY and SMNVEV (reference sequence). The CDR3 runs 12 residues. CDR3 loop: CASSLQGQPQHF. Written as DNA, the CDR3 is TGTGCCAGCAGTTTGCAGGGACAGCCCCAGCATTTT.

This chain's CDR3 is CASSAGQGNTGELFF. CDR3 coding DNA: TGTGCCAGCAGCGCAGGACAGGGGAACACCGGGGAGCTGTTTTTT. The V gene is TRBV7-9, the J gene TRBJ2-2; 8 bases match TRBD1. From germline, CDR1 is SEHNR and CDR2 FQNEAQ (reference sequence). Trimming cost V 5 bases and J 1 base; bases outside gene matches: 3. The CDR3 covers 15 residues.

This chain connects TRBV19 to TRBJ2-7; D is unresolved. V lost 10 bases and J lost 5, with 18 bases in between. The CDR3 is 13 residues long. Germline-derived CDR1 and CDR2 are LNHDA and SQIVND (reference sequence). The CDR3 sequence: CATEVVPGHEQYF. CDR3 DNA: TGTGCCACAGAAGTTGTTCCTGGCCACGAGCAGTACTTC.

The rearrangement links TRBV4-2 to TRBJ2-7; D not resolved. The CDR3 is 15 amino acids. Per germline, CDR1 LGHNA and CDR2 YNFKEQ. V lost 0 bases, J lost 0 bases, and 9 bases lay in between. The CDR3 is CASSQESTLSYEQYF. CDR3 sequence (DNA): TGTGCCAGCAGCCAAGAGAGCACTCTCTCCTACGAGCAGTACTTC.

This sequence joins TRBV7-8 and TRBJ1-2, with TRBD1 identical over 7 bases. Germline lookup yields CDR1 SGHVS and CDR2 FQNEAQ. J lost 0 bases, V lost 6 bases, and 1 base had no gene match. This CDR3 contains 13 residues. CDR3 coding DNA: TGTGCCAGCAGAACAGGGGCTAACTATGGCTACACCTTC. Its protein is CASRTGANYGYTF.

This chain connects TRBV6-6 to TRBJ1-6; D is possibly TRBD1 (5 bases). Trimming shortened V by 2 bases and J by 7 bases, and 12 bases separated the two germline ends. This CDR3 contains 15 residues. The germline V gene has CDR1 MNHNY and CDR2 SVGAGI (reference sequence). The CDR3 nucleotides are TGTGCCAGCAGTTACCCCGGGACTGCCAATTCACCCCTCCACTTT. This gives the protein CASSYPGTANSPLHF.

The chain is built from TRBV15 and TRBJ1-2, with 9 bases fitting TRBD1. The CDR3 is 15 amino acids. The V and J ends lost 6 bases and 2 bases, in that order; junction bases with no gene match: 7. Germline CDR1 is LNHNV and CDR2 is YYDKDF (reference sequence). Here the CDR3 reads CATRPGGQGNYGYTF. The CDR3 nucleotides read TGTGCCACCAGGCCCGGAGGACAGGGGAACTATGGCTACACCTTC.

The chain is built from TRBV6-5 and TRBJ1-1; D gene unclear. Germline values: CDR1 MNHEY, CDR2 SVGAGI. The V gene lost 2 bases and the J gene lost 10 bases, with 8 bases spanning the gap. The CDR3 is made up of 11 amino acids. The CDR3 here is CASSYDNRAFF. The DNA of the CDR3 is TGTGCCAGCAGTTACGACAACCGAGCTTTCTTT.

The chain combines TRBV6-6 with TRBJ1-2; TRBD1 aligns across 9 bases. V lost 5 bases to trimming and J lost 7 bases; unmatched junction nucleotides: 8. Germline V gene data show CDR1 as MNHNY and CDR2 as SVGAGI (reference sequence). There are 14 residues in the CDR3. CDR3 nucleotide sequence: TGTGCCAGCAGTGGGGACAGGGAGGGACGTGGCTACACCTTC. Translation: CASSGDREGRGYTF.

The chain carries TRBV6-5 and TRBJ1-5; D might be TRBD1 (5 bases). Germline V gene sequence: CDR1 MNHEY, CDR2 SVGAGI. The V gene lost 8 bases and the J gene lost 9 bases, with 14 bases spanning the gap. This CDR3 contains 12 residues. The CDR3: CASGRQLGPQHF. CDR3 in DNA: TGTGCCAGCGGCCGACAGCTCGGGCCCCAGCATTTT.

This CDR3 is CASSLDSLSNYGYTF. The CDR3 DNA is TGTGCCAGCAGTCTCGACAGCCTATCTAACTATGGCTACACCTTC. The genes are TRBV6-5 and TRBJ1-2, with a tentative D call TRBD1 (5 bases). Germline CDR1 reads MNHEY; CDR2 reads SVGAGI. The germline V and J ends were trimmed by 5 bases and 0 bases, with 13 bases remaining between them. This CDR3 is 15 amino acids long.

In regard to this clone: Mismatch with germline at one junction end may stem from a read error. The chain uses TRBV10-3 and TRBJ1-2; 9 bases map to TRBD1. This CDR3 has 14 residues. Germline V gene data show CDR1 as ENHRY and CDR2 as SYGVKD. The CDR3 region is CAISGTGEEFGDTF. DNA for the CDR3: TGTGCCATCAGTGGGACAGGGGAGGAATTTGGCGACACCTTC.

The gene calls are TRBV7-2 and TRBJ1-3, with no clear D. Trimming removed 2 bases at V and 3 bases at J, with 14 bases between. Germline values: CDR1 SGHTA, CDR2 FQGNSA. This CDR3 has 16 amino acids. CDR3 DNA: TGTGCCAGCAGCTTATACTTCCCCGGGGTTGGAAACACCATATATTTT. Translation: CASSLYFPGVGNTIYF.

The chain's CDR3 is CASSIKTGISTGELFF. Written as DNA, the CDR3 is TGTGCCAGTAGTATAAAAACCGGGATAAGCACCGGGGAGCTGTTTTTT. This chain links TRBV19 with TRBJ2-2; perhaps TRBD2 as D (5 bases). Trimming left V 2 bases short and J 4 bases short, with 14 bases between. Germline V lookup: CDR1 LNHDA, CDR2 SQIVND (reference sequence). The length of the CDR3 is 16 residues.

The chain joins TRBV9 to TRBJ1-2, with TRBD1 identical over 9 bases. Per germline, CDR1 SGDLS and CDR2 YYNGEE. The CDR3 has 15 amino acids. With 4 bases clipped from V and 0 bases from J, the junction kept 4 bases outside the gene matches. CDR3 DNA: TGTGCCAGCAGCACCTACAGGGGGCCTAACTATGGCTACACCTTC. It encodes CASSTYRGPNYGYTF. Full variable domain (missing parts from reference TRBV9 and TRBJ1-2): DSGVTQTPKHLITATGQRVTLRCSPRSGDLSVYWYQQSLDQGLQFLIQYYNGEERAKGNILERFSAQQFPDLHSELNLSSLELGDSALYFCASSTYRGPNYGYTFGSGTRLTVV.

This clone was detected only a few times. The V gene is TRBV2, the J gene TRBJ1-2; D remains unclear. Germline CDR1 SNHLY, CDR2 FYNNEI. Trimming removed 3 bases from V and 10 bases from J, with 9 bases in between. CDR3 length equals 11 residues. The CDR3 here is CASSERHLYTF. As DNA, the CDR3 is TGTGCCAGCAGTGAGAGGCACCTCTACACCTTC.

The chain has TRBV25-1 and TRBJ2-7; D is undetermined. V was cut by 6 bases and J by 2 bases, with 14 bases left in between. This CDR3 has 14 residues. Germline CDR1 reads MGHDK; CDR2 reads SYGVNS. The CDR3 region has the DNA TGTGCCAGCAGAAGAGACAATCCGCCCTACGAGCAGTACTTC. Residues: CASRRDNPPYEQYF.

This clone was found once. The chain employs TRBV6-1 and TRBJ2-3, with TRBD2 as a possible D gene (5 bases). CDR1 MNHNS and CDR2 SASEGT come from the germline V gene. With 0 bases removed from V and 4 bases from J, the gap between germline ends came to 11 bases. The CDR3 spans 15 residues. CDR3 residues: CASSEAGVLADTQYF. The CDR3 nucleotides are TGTGCCAGCAGTGAAGCGGGAGTGTTAGCAGATACGCAGTATTTT.